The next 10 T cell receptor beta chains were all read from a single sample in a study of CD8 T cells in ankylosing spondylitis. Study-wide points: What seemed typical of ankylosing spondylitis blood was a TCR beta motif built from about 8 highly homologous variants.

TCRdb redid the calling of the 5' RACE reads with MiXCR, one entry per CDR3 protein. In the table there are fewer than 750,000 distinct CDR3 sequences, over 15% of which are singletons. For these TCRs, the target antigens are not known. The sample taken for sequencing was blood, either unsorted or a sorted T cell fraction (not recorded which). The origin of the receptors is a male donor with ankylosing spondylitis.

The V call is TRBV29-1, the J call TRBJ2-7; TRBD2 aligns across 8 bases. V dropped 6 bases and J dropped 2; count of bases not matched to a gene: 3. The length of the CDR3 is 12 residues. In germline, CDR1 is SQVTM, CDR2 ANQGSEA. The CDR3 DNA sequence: TGCAGCGTCCATAGCGGGGCCTACGAGCAGTACTTC. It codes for CSVHSGAYEQYF.

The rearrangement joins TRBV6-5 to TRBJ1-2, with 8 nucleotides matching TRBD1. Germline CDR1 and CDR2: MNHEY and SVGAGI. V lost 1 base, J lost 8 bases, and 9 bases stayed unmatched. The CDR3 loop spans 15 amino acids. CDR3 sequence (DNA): TGTGCCAGCAGTTACTTCCAGGGGGCTAAGGGGGGCTACACCTTC. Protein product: CASSYFQGAKGGYTF.

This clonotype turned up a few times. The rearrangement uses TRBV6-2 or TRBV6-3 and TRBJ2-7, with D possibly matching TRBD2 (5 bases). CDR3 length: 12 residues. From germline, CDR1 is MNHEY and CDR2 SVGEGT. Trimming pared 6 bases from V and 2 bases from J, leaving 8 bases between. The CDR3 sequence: CASRGAAYEQYF. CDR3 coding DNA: TGTGCCAGCAGAGGAGCGGCCTACGAGCAGTACTTC.

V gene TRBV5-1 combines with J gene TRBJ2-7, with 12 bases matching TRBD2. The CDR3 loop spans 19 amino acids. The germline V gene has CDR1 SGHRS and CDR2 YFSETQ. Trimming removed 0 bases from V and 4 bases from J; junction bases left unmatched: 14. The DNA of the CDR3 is TGCGCCAGCAGCTTGGGACTAGCGGGAGTTTCGTTGGGTTGGTACGAGCAGTACTTC. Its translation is CASSLGLAGVSLGWYEQYF.

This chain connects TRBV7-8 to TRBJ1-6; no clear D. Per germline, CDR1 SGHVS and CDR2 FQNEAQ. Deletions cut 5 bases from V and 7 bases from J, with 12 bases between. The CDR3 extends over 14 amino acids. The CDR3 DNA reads TGTGCCAGCAGCCCCCGGGATACCAATTCACCCCTCCACTTT. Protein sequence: CASSPRDTNSPLHF.

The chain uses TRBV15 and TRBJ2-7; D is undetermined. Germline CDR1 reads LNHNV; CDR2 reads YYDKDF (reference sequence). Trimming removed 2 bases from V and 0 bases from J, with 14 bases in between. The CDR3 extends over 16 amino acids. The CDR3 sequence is CATSRSPGRSSYEQYF. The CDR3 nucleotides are TGTGCCACCAGCAGATCTCCTGGACGGAGCTCCTACGAGCAGTACTTC.

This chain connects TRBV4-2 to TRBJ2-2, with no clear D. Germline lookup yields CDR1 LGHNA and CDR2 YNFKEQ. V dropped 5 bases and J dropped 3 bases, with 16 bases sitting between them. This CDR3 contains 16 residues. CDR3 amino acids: CASSLTDARDTGELFF. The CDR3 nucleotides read TGTGCCAGCAGCTTAACGGACGCCCGCGACACCGGGGAGCTGTTTTTT.

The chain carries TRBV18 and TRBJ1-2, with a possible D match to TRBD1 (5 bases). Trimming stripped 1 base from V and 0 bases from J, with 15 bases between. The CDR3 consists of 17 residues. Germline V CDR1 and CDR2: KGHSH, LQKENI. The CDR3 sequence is CASSPQGLPYSNYGYTF. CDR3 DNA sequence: TGTGCCAGCTCACCACAGGGGCTCCCTTATTCTAACTATGGCTACACCTTC.

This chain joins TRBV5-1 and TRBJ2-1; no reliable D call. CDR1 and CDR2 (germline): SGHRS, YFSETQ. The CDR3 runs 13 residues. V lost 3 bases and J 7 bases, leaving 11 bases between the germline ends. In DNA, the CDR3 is TGCGCCAGCAGCTCGCCGGTAGGTAATGAGCAGTTCTTC. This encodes CASSSPVGNEQFF. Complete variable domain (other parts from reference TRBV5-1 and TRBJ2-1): KAGVTQTPRYLIKTRGQQVTLSCSPISGHRSVSWYQQTPGQGLQFLFEYFSETQRNKGNFPGRFSGRQFSNSRSEMNVSTLELGDSALYLCASSSPVGNEQFFGPGTRLTVL.

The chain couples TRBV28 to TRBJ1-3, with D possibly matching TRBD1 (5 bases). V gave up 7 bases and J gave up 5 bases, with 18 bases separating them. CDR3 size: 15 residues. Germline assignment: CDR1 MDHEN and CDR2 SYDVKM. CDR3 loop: CASTPYRGRRNTIYF. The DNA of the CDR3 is TGTGCCAGCACCCCGTATAGGGGCAGGCGAAACACCATATATTTT.